This T cell receptor (beta chain) originates from a study of blood T cell repertoires in COVID-19. The V gene end was trimmed by 4 bases and the J gene end by 1 base; junction bases not matched to a gene: 6. Germline assignment: CDR1 SGHTA and CDR2 FQGTGA. The CDR3 has 16 residues. Method: immunoSEQ multiplex PCR; TCRdb's copy keeps in-frame clones and lacks some. The sample has 95,000 to 150,000 clones, around three quarters seen once. This clone was seen just once. This sequence was found in a woman older than 75 with acute or convalescent COVID-19. Material: peripheral blood. The chain links TRBV7-3 to TRBJ1-5, with 8 nucleotides matching TRBD1. CDR3 in DNA: TGTGCCAGCAGCTCCGGTACAGGGGGAAGCAATCAGCCCCAGCATTTT. It codes for CASSSGTGGSNQPQHF.